The source of this T cell receptor beta chain is a study of T-cell reconstitution after alpha-beta-depleted transplantation in children. Points from the study as a whole: Among T cells one year after transplant, newly produced cells accounted for most counts and diversity. There were some patients whose high TCRbeta diversity at day 60 came from surviving recipient T cells and thymic progenitors.

After removal of 5 bases from V and 10 bases from J, the junction contained 5 bases not matched to a gene. This CDR3 contains 12 residues. As regards this clonotype: What it binds is not known.

It was with unique molecular identifiers that the TCRbeta library was prepared. TCRdb recomputed calls from the PCR reads with MiXCR, one row per CDR3 protein. The sample contains around 960,000 distinct CDR3 sequences, roughly 31% of which appear only once. This clonotype was obtained from a boy less than two years old who had a stem cell transplant for SCID, so the T cells may come from the graft donor. The source was PBMCs, mostly from graft donor cells, collected 360 days after TCRalphabeta/CD19-depleted stem cell transplant. J is TRBJ2-1 and V is TRBV12-3 or TRBV12-4, with 7 bases aligning to TRBD1. CDR3 amino acids: CASSRQGWEQFF. The CDR3 DNA sequence: TGTGCCAGCAGTCGACAGGGCTGGGAGCAGTTCTTC.